This entry lists 30 T cell receptor beta chains sequenced from one sample in a study of blood T cell repertoires in COVID-19 (TCRdb year 2020). The library relied on the immunoSEQ multiplex PCR assay. Entries here come from immuneACCESS through TCRdb and include only in-frame sequences with V and J called. Some clones fail to appear in such tables; in the studies checked, an unresolved V gene covers under half of the shortfall, and the cause of the remainder is unknown. Here the sample has approximately 200,000 clones; more than 60% occur a single time. The leading ten clones occupy over 10% of the sample. Sample: peripheral blood. The source of these receptors is a woman between 45 and 65 years old with acute or convalescent COVID-19.

The CDR3 is CASSPPGLAGSQYF. The CDR3 nucleotides read TGTGCCAGCTCACCACCGGGACTAGCGGGGTCCCAGTACTTC. The chain links TRBV18 to TRBJ2-5; 13 bases agree with TRBD2. The CDR3 spans 14 residues. The V segment lost 0 bases and the J segment 9 bases; nucleotides outside the gene matches: 1. From germline, CDR1 is KGHSH and CDR2 LQKENI.

The chain combines TRBV19 with TRBJ1-3, with D unclear. The V and J ends lost 5 bases and 4 bases respectively, with 15 bases between them. Germline-derived CDR1 and CDR2 are LNHDA and SQIVND (reference sequence). This CDR3 comprises 15 residues. CDR3 protein: CASSPPRSLGNTIYF. CDR3 coding DNA: TGTGCCAGTAGTCCGCCTCGGTCCCTGGGAAACACCATATATTTT.

This clone was observed a single time. This chain connects TRBV18 to TRBJ1-5; 8 bases are shared with TRBD1. The trim removed 3 bases at V and 7 bases at J, leaving 8 bases unmatched. Germline assignment: CDR1 KGHSH and CDR2 LQKENI. The CDR3 runs to 15 residues. The CDR3 nucleotides read TGTGCCAGCTCACCGGGATCAGGGGGCGGGCAGCCCCAGCATTTT. Translation gives CASSPGSGGGQPQHF.

The chain carries TRBV14 and TRBJ1-1; TRBD1 matches 7 bases. Per the germline V gene, CDR1 is SGHDN and CDR2 is FVKESK. V lost 7 bases to trimming and J lost 0 bases; unmatched junction nucleotides: 5. The CDR3 extends over 14 amino acids. This CDR3 reads CASNHRGLNTEAFF. The CDR3 bases are TGTGCCAGCAATCACAGGGGTCTGAACACTGAAGCTTTCTTT.

This clone occurred a few times. The chain has TRBV18 and TRBJ2-2, with D possibly matching TRBD2 (5 bases). CDR1 KGHSH and CDR2 LQKENI come from the germline V gene. The CDR3 runs to 14 residues. Trimming removed 1 base from V and 6 bases from J, with 9 bases in between. For the CDR3, the DNA is TGTGCCAGCTCACCACGGACTTCCGCCGGGGAGCTGTTTTTT. Amino acid sequence: CASSPRTSAGELFF. The whole variable domain, remainder taken from reference TRBV18 and TRBJ2-2, is NAGVMQNPRHLVRRRGQEARLRCSPMKGHSHVYWYRQLPEEGLKFMVYLQKENIIDESGMPKERFSAEFPKEGPSILRIQQVVRGDSAAYFCASSPRTSAGELFFGEGSRLTVL.

The chain links TRBV7-9 to TRBJ2-2, with D possibly TRBD2 on 6 matching bases. The CDR3 totals 15 residues. The germline gives CDR1 SEHNR, CDR2 FQNEAQ (reference sequence). V was shortened by 5 bases and J by 1 base, with 11 bases between the two germline ends. The CDR3 reads CASSLYSGNTGELFF. Written as DNA, the CDR3 is TGTGCCAGCAGCCTTTATAGCGGGAACACCGGGGAGCTGTTTTTT.

DNA for the CDR3: TGTGCCAGTAGTGGCCGTGGCAGCTCCTACGAGCAGTACTTC. It specifies CASSGRGSSYEQYF. The V gene is TRBV19, the J gene TRBJ2-7; no definite D call. The V gene lost 5 bases and the J gene lost 0 bases, with 11 bases spanning the gap. Germline values: CDR1 LNHDA, CDR2 SQIVND (reference sequence). The CDR3 is 14 amino acids.

V gene TRBV6-5 combines with J gene TRBJ1-1; a weak D match, TRBD1 (6 bases). The germline V and J ends were trimmed by 6 bases and 0 bases, with 11 bases remaining between them. CDR1 MNHEY and CDR2 SVGAGI come from the germline V gene. The CDR3 consists of 14 residues. The chain's CDR3 is CASSPGHLNTEAFF. The CDR3 bases are TGTGCCAGCAGCCCGGGACACCTGAACACTGAAGCTTTCTTT.

J is TRBJ1-1 and V is TRBV9; D gene uncertain. Trimming left V 3 bases short and J 1 base short, with 13 bases between. Germline-derived CDR1 and CDR2 are SGDLS and YYNGEE. The CDR3 consists of 15 residues. The CDR3 spells CASSDREGRNTEAFF. The CDR3 DNA sequence: TGTGCCAGCAGCGATAGGGAAGGGAGGAACACTGAAGCTTTCTTT.

The chain combines TRBV6-5 with TRBJ1-5, with 8 bases lining up with TRBD1. Looked up from germline, CDR1 is MNHEY and CDR2 is SVGAGI. The CDR3 covers 15 residues. Unmatched junction bases numbered 5, after V lost 7 bases and J lost 0 bases. CDR3 sequence reads: CASTGGKGSNQPQHF. The CDR3 DNA is TGTGCCAGCACAGGGGGCAAGGGTAGCAATCAGCCCCAGCATTTT.

This chain connects TRBV6-5 to TRBJ1-2, with D possibly TRBD1 on 6 matching bases. Germline V CDR1 and CDR2: MNHEY, SVGAGI. This CDR3 is built from 13 residues. The V gene lost 5 bases and the J gene lost 5 bases, with 12 bases spanning the gap. The CDR3 bases are TGTGCCAGCAGTACAGGGTTCGAGTATGGCTACACCTTC. Translation: CASSTGFEYGYTF.

This chain joins TRBV24-1 and TRBJ1-5; D possibly corresponds to TRBD1 (5 bases). The V gene lost 3 bases and the J gene lost 0 bases, with 14 bases spanning the gap. CDR1 and CDR2 from the germline V gene are KGHDR and SFDVKD. This CDR3 contains 17 residues. CDR3: CATSDDSGEYSNQPQHF. CDR3 DNA sequence: TGTGCCACCAGTGATGACAGTGGGGAATATAGCAATCAGCCCCAGCATTTT.

The chain joins TRBV4-3 to TRBJ1-2; D gene unclear. This CDR3 contains 16 residues. Germline V gene lookup returns CDR1 LGHNA and CDR2 YSLEER. Trimming shortened V by 4 bases and J by 1 base, and 16 bases separated the two germline ends. The CDR3 here is CASSRLVGADNYGYTF. DNA of the CDR3: TGCGCCAGCAGCCGTCTGGTCGGTGCCGATAACTATGGCTACACCTTC.

This chain uses TRBV30 with TRBJ2-1; 14 bases are shared with TRBD2. The CDR3 totals 16 residues. CDR1 and CDR2 from the germline V gene are GTSNPN and SVGIG (reference sequence). Trimming removed 3 bases from V and 6 bases from J; junction bases left unmatched: 7. CDR3 protein: CAWSAGLAGVINEQFF. CDR3 nucleotide sequence: TGTGCCTGGAGCGCGGGACTAGCGGGAGTTATCAATGAGCAGTTCTTC.

This rearrangement joins TRBV19 to TRBJ2-3; 10 bases align to TRBD1. The germline gives CDR1 LNHDA, CDR2 SQIVND (reference sequence). The trim removed 3 bases at V and 5 bases at J, leaving 8 bases unmatched. CDR3 length: 16 residues. CDR3 sequence: CASSMGDRGSRDTQYF. The CDR3, as DNA: TGTGCCAGTAGTATGGGGGACAGGGGTTCGCGAGATACGCAGTATTTT.

The chain couples TRBV6-5 to TRBJ1-1, with 9 bases lining up with TRBD1. CDR1 and CDR2 from the germline V gene are MNHEY and SVGAGI. V lost 6 bases, J lost 7 bases, and 9 bases stayed unmatched. The CDR3 has 14 amino acids. This CDR3 is CASSPWTGVGEAFF. The CDR3, as DNA: TGTGCCAGCAGCCCCTGGACAGGGGTAGGTGAAGCTTTCTTT.

Here the CDR3 DNA reads TGTGCCAGCTCACCACGCACTAGCGGGAGCGATTCTCCGGAGTTCTTC. Its translation is CASSPRTSGSDSPEFF. The chain employs TRBV18 and TRBJ2-1; 11 positions match TRBD2. There are 16 residues in the CDR3. Germline lookup yields CDR1 KGHSH and CDR2 LQKENI. V dropped 1 base and J dropped 14; count of bases not matched to a gene: 13.

J is TRBJ2-4 and V is TRBV4-3; 11 positions match TRBD2. Trimming removed 2 bases from V and 4 bases from J; junction bases left unmatched: 7. CDR3 length equals 17 residues. CDR1 and CDR2 (germline): LGHNA, YSLEER. CDR3 region: CASSQILAGVGKNIQYF. As DNA, the CDR3 is TGCGCCAGCAGCCAAATACTAGCGGGAGTAGGGAAAAACATTCAGTACTTC.

This sequence joins TRBV3-1 (or the pseudogene TRBV3-2) and TRBJ1-1; TRBD1 matches 8 bases. The germline gives CDR1 LGHDT, CDR2 YNNKEL (reference sequence). The trim removed 4 bases at V and 5 bases at J, leaving 6 bases unmatched. This CDR3 is built from 14 residues. In DNA form, the CDR3 reads TGTGCCAGCAGCCTGGGACAGGCGGGGACTGAAGCTTTCTTT. This gives the protein CASSLGQAGTEAFF.

This sequence joins TRBV28 and TRBJ2-7, with D possibly being TRBD1 (5 bases). Germline values: CDR1 MDHEN, CDR2 SYDVKM. Between the trimmed V and J ends, which lost 5 bases and 3 bases, there was a span of 11 bases. This CDR3 spans 13 amino acids. CDR3 protein: CASSRTNVYEQYF. CDR3 sequence (DNA): TGTGCCAGCAGTCGGACAAACGTCTACGAGCAGTACTTC.

The rearrangement links TRBV4-1 to TRBJ2-7; maybe TRBD2 (6 bases). The CDR3 has 15 residues. With 0 bases removed from V and 0 bases from J, the gap between germline ends came to 9 bases. Per germline, CDR1 MGHRA and CDR2 YSYEKL. CDR3 sequence (DNA): TGCGCCAGCAGCCAAGAGCGGGGCCACTCCTACGAGCAGTACTTC. This codes for CASSQERGHSYEQYF.

The rearrangement uses TRBV9 and TRBJ2-1; 9 nucleotides align to TRBD2. The germline gives CDR1 SGDLS, CDR2 YYNGEE. Unmatched junction bases numbered 8, after V lost 0 bases and J lost 4 bases. This CDR3 contains 17 residues. The CDR3 protein is CASSVEGAGGSYNEQFF. For the CDR3, the DNA is TGTGCCAGCAGCGTAGAAGGAGCGGGAGGTTCGTACAATGAGCAGTTCTTC.

DNA for the CDR3: TGCGCCAGCAGCGAGGGACAGGTAACTTTCTACACCTTC. It specifies CASSEGQVTFYTF. The V and J genes are TRBV5-1 and TRBJ1-2; 8 positions agree with TRBD1. The J segment lost 10 bases and the V segment lost 4 bases, leaving 9 bases of the junction unmatched. This CDR3 spans 13 amino acids. Per germline, CDR1 SGHRS and CDR2 YFSETQ. The variable domain in full, completed from reference TRBV5-1 and TRBJ1-2, reads KAGVTQTPRYLIKTRGQQVTLSCSPISGHRSVSWYQQTPGQGLQFLFEYFSETQRNKGNFPGRFSGRQFSNSRSEMNVSTLELGDSALYLCASSEGQVTFYTFGSGTRLTVV.

The J gene is TRBJ2-1, the V gene TRBV18, with D possibly TRBD2 on 5 matching bases. CDR1 KGHSH and CDR2 LQKENI come from the germline V gene. The V end was cut by 6 bases, the J end by 5 bases, with 17 bases between. This CDR3 is 15 amino acids long. The CDR3 sequence is CASSLAFRGHNEQFF. Here the CDR3 DNA reads TGTGCCAGCTCCCTCGCATTTCGAGGGCACAATGAGCAGTTCTTC.

The V call is TRBV4-1, the J call TRBJ2-1, with a possible D match to TRBD1 (6 bases). There are 15 residues in the CDR3. CDR1 and CDR2 (germline): MGHRA, YSYEKL. V shed 0 bases and J shed 9 bases, with 15 bases lying between them. In DNA, the CDR3 is TGCGCCAGCAGCCAAGATGGGCAGGGGAGAGGTGAGCAGTTCTTC. Translated, it gives CASSQDGQGRGEQFF.

This chain connects TRBV2 to TRBJ1-2; TRBD1 might be the D (5 bases). V was shortened by 4 bases and J by 4 bases, with 19 bases between the two germline ends. Germline lookup yields CDR1 SNHLY and CDR2 FYNNEI. The length of the CDR3 is 16 residues. For the CDR3, the DNA is TGTGCCAGCAGTGCCCAGGGCGGGGACTTTGCCTATGGCTACACCTTC. Amino acid sequence: CASSAQGGDFAYGYTF. Using reference TRBV2 and TRBJ1-2 for the parts outside the CDR3, the full variable domain is EPEVTQTPSHQVTQMGQEVILRCVPISNHLYFYWYRQILGQKVEFLVSFYNNEISEKSEIFDDQFSVERPDGSNFTLKIRSTKLEDSAMYFCASSAQGGDFAYGYTFGSGTRLTVV.

The chain combines TRBV9 with TRBJ2-7; TRBD2 matches 10 bases. J was trimmed by 5 bases and V by 3 bases; bases with no gene match: 11. Germline V CDR1 and CDR2: SGDLS, YYNGEE. CDR3 size: 16 residues. The CDR3 reads CASSALGLAGANEQYF. The CDR3 DNA sequence: TGTGCCAGCAGCGCCCTAGGGCTAGCGGGAGCCAACGAGCAGTACTTC.

This chain joins TRBV18 and TRBJ1-2, with D possibly matching TRBD1 (6 bases). CDR3 size: 13 residues. The germline V gene has CDR1 KGHSH and CDR2 LQKENI. The V end was cut by 6 bases, the J end by 8 bases, with 16 bases between. The CDR3 coding sequence is TGTGCCAGCTCGACGCCGACAGGATTCGGCTACACCTTC. Its translation: CASSTPTGFGYTF.

The chain employs TRBV7-2 and TRBJ2-6, with 7 nucleotides matching TRBD1. CDR3 length: 19 amino acids. Trimming cost V 4 bases and J 0 bases; bases outside gene matches: 12. Germline lookup yields CDR1 SGHTA and CDR2 FQGNSA. In DNA form, the CDR3 reads TGTGCCAGCAGCTCCCTAAGGACAGGAGTGGGCTCTGGGGCCAACGTCCTGACTTTC. Translation gives CASSSLRTGVGSGANVLTF.

J is TRBJ1-5 and V is TRBV5-1, with 9 nucleotides matching TRBD1. The CDR3 is 16 residues long. V dropped 4 bases and J dropped 5; count of bases not matched to a gene: 10. The germline CDR1 and CDR2 sequences are SGHRS and YFSETQ. In DNA form, the CDR3 reads TGCGCCAGCAGCCCTAACCCGGGACAGGGATATCAGCCCCAGCATTTT. Protein product: CASSPNPGQGYQPQHF.